This T cell receptor beta chain was profiled in a study of control samples from healthy donors and cancer patients (dated by TCRdb to 2018 to 2021). About this clone itself: Its antigen is unknown. No base quality information exists; no much larger clone differs at one position.

The library was prepared using the immunoSEQ multiplex PCR assay. Imported from immuneACCESS, the table was reduced by TCRdb to in-frame sequences with V and J called. These copies leave out some clones; in studies compared against another copy, an unresolved V gene accounts for under half, and the cause of the remainder is not known. The sample includes fewer than 200,000 clones, with roughly 90% observed a single time. The ten top clones hold 1.1% to 1.5% of the sample. As encoded in the germline V gene (reference sequence), CDR1 is DFQATT while CDR2 is SNEGSKA. The V end loses 0 bases and the J end loses 15 bases, and a stretch of 6 bases separates them. The CDR3, from cysteine to phenylalanine, totals 9 residues. The kept DNA is CDR3 alone, 27 bases in frame from the first base.

The sequence derives from a woman between 45 and 65 years old in good health. Sequencing was carried out using blood. The chain employs TRBV20-1 and TRBJ2-1, with the D gene too uncertain to name. The CDR3 in this case is CSARDSRFF. The bases read TGCAGTGCTAGAGATAGTCGGTTCTTC.